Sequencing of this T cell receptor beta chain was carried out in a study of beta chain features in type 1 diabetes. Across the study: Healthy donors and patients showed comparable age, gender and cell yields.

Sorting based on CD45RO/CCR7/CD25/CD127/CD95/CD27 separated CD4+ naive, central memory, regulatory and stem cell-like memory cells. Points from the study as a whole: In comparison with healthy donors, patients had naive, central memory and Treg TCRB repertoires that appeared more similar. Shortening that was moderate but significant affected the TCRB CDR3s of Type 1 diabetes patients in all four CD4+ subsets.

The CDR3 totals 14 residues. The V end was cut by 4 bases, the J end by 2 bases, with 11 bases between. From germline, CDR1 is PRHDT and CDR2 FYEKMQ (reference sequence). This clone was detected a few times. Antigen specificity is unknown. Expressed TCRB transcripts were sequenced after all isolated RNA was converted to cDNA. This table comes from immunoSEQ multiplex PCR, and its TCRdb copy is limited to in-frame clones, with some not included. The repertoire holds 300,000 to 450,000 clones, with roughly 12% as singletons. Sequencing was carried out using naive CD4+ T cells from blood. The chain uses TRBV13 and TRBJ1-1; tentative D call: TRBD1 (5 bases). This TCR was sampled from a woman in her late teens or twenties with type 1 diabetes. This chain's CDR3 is CASSSTGGNTEAFF. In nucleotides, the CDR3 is TGTGCCAGCAGCTCCACGGGGGGAAACACTGAAGCTTTCTTT.